These T cell receptor beta chains were read from a single sample in a study of blood T cells in healthy people across ages. TCRdb re-called the 5' RACE reads with MiXCR, one entry per CDR3 protein. The table lists around 1,500,000 distinct CDR3 sequences, 42% of them singletons. Input material: blood. The receptors come from a woman younger than 35 in good health. The CDR3 runs from the conserved cysteine through the conserved F or W. Each record gives: J gene, clone size, V gene, D gene, CDR3 protein, CDR3 DNA. D genes are given only for firm matches. The size of a clone is reported for some rows only, either as once, few or many, or as a class for expanded clones.

J: TRBJ1-2
size: .
V: TRBV10-2
D: .
CDR3: CASSEGDSVKYGYTF
DNA: TGCGCCAGCAGTGAGGGCGACAGCGTGAAGTATGGCTACACCTTC

J: TRBJ2-5
size: .
V: TRBV20-1
D: TRBD2
CDR3: CSARTSGGEQYF
DNA: TGCAGTGCCCGGACTAGCGGGGGGGAGCAGTACTTC

J: TRBJ1-5
size: few
V: TRBV10-3
D: .
CDR3: CAISESRAGEGNQPQHF
DNA: TGTGCCATCAGTGAGTCTAGGGCAGGGGAAGGCAATCAGCCCCAGCATTTT

J: TRBJ2-1
size: .
V: TRBV12-5
D: TRBD1
CDR3: CASGAGGSYNEQFF
DNA: TGTGCTAGTGGCGCAGGGGGCTCCTACAATGAGCAGTTCTTC

J: TRBJ1-5
size: many
V: TRBV20-1
D: TRBD1
CDR3: CSARDGRGGNQPQHF
DNA: TGCAGTGCTAGAGATGGCAGGGGGGGCAATCAGCCCCAGCATTTT

J: TRBJ2-1
size: .
V: TRBV6-6
D: TRBD2
CDR3: CASSLGTSEPFF
DNA: TGTGCCAGCAGCCTAGGGACTAGTGAACCGTTCTTC

J: TRBJ2-7
size: .
V: TRBV12-3/TRBV12-4
D: TRBD2
CDR3: CASSSQPGLAGGPLPYEQYF
DNA: TGTGCCAGCAGTTCTCAACCGGGACTAGCGGGAGGGCCTCTCCCCTACGAGCAGTACTTC

J: TRBJ1-2
size: few
V: TRBV12-3/TRBV12-4
D: TRBD1
CDR3: CASSRRTGDNYGYTF
DNA: TGTGCCAGCAGCCGACGGACAGGGGATAACTATGGCTACACCTTC

J: TRBJ2-1
size: .
V: TRBV20-1
D: TRBD2
CDR3: CSAPLRGGRSEQFF
DNA: TGCAGTGCCCCCCTCCGGGGGGGGCGTAGTGAGCAGTTCTTC

J: TRBJ1-4
size: .
V: TRBV20-1
D: .
CDR3: CSASYSSGNEKLFF
DNA: TGCAGTGCTAGCTACAGTTCGGGGAATGAAAAACTGTTTTTT

J: TRBJ2-4
size: .
V: TRBV5-4
D: .
CDR3: CASSHRDTPMEQYF
DNA: TGTGCCAGCAGCCACCGCGACACACCCATGGAGCAGTACTTC

J: TRBJ2-5
size: few
V: TRBV2
D: .
CDR3: CASKYQETQYF
DNA: TGTGCCAGCAAGTACCAAGAGACCCAGTACTTC

J: TRBJ1-2
size: few
V: TRBV13
D: TRBD1
CDR3: CASSSPAGTGGLYGYTF
DNA: TGTGCCAGCAGCTCGCCCGCCGGGACAGGGGGCCTTTATGGCTACACCTTC

J: TRBJ2-3
size: .
V: TRBV18
D: .
CDR3: CASSPSTGTYTDTQYF
DNA: TGTGCCAGCTCACCTTCGACAGGCACCTACACAGATACGCAGTATTTT

J: TRBJ1-1
size: .
V: TRBV29-1
D: TRBD1
CDR3: CSAAGGPNTEAFF
DNA: TGCAGCGCCGCAGGGGGACCGAACACTGAAGCTTTCTTT

J: TRBJ1-4
size: .
V: TRBV5-1
D: TRBD1
CDR3: CASSGGGQQEKLFF
DNA: TGCGCCAGCAGCGGAGGGGGACAGCAAGAAAAACTGTTTTTT

J: TRBJ1-6
size: few
V: TRBV6-5
D: .
CDR3: CASSLSLAGFNSPLHF
DNA: TGTGCCAGCAGTTTATCTCTTGCGGGGTTTAATTCACCCCTCCACTTT

J: TRBJ1-4
size: .
V: TRBV20-1
D: .
CDR3: CSASRQSATNEKLFF
DNA: TGCAGTGCCAGTCGACAGTCGGCAACTAATGAAAAACTGTTTTTT

J: TRBJ2-3
size: many
V: TRBV25-1
D: .
CDR3: CASSDADTQYF
DNA: TGTGCCAGCAGTGACGCAGATACGCAGTATTTT

J: TRBJ2-7
size: once
V: TRBV18
D: .
CDR3: CASSPEVGSYEQYF
DNA: TGTGCCAGCTCACCAGAGGTTGGGTCCTACGAGCAGTACTTC

J: TRBJ1-6
size: many
V: TRBV6-1
D: .
CDR3: CASSRPPTGSWVSPLHF
DNA: TGTGCCAGCAGTCGACCCCCGACAGGTTCTTGGGTTTCACCCCTCCACTTT

J: TRBJ1-2
size: .
V: TRBV20-1
D: TRBD1
CDR3: CSAVHRKGADYGYTF
DNA: TGCAGTGCCGTGCACCGGAAGGGGGCGGACTATGGCTACACCTTC

J: TRBJ2-5
size: few
V: TRBV20-1
D: .
CDR3: CSAEALDRDQETQYF
DNA: TGCAGTGCTGAGGCACTAGATCGAGACCAAGAGACCCAGTACTTC

J: TRBJ2-1
size: .
V: TRBV24-1
D: .
CDR3: CATSQTIDEQFF
DNA: TGTGCCACCAGCCAGACCATCGATGAGCAGTTCTTC

J: TRBJ2-5
size: .
V: TRBV24-1
D: TRBD1
CDR3: CATSDPRTGEETQYF
DNA: TGTGCCACCAGTGACCCCCGGACAGGGGAGGAGACCCAGTACTTC

J: TRBJ1-4
size: .
V: TRBV7-9
D: .
CDR3: CASSPDGVGEKLFF
DNA: TGTGCCAGCAGCCCCGATGGGGTCGGCGAAAAACTGTTTTTT

J: TRBJ2-3
size: .
V: TRBV20-1
D: TRBD2
CDR3: CSAKAGADTQYF
DNA: TGCAGCGCCAAAGCGGGGGCAGATACGCAGTATTTT

J: TRBJ2-3
size: .
V: TRBV13
D: TRBD1
CDR3: CASSAGTGLTDTQYF
DNA: TGTGCCAGCAGCGCTGGGACAGGACTCACAGATACGCAGTATTTT

J: TRBJ2-3
size: .
V: TRBV27
D: TRBD2
CDR3: CASSPRGREGPDTQYF
DNA: TGTGCCAGCAGTCCCCGGGGGCGGGAGGGCCCAGATACGCAGTATTTT

J: TRBJ2-1
size: .
V: TRBV11-2
D: TRBD2
CDR3: CASSSILADSYNKQFF
DNA: TGTGCCAGCAGCTCCATCCTAGCGGACTCCTACAATAAGCAGTTCTTC

J: TRBJ1-5
size: few
V: TRBV29-1
D: TRBD1
CDR3: CSVGQVSNQPQHF
DNA: TGCAGCGTGGGACAGGTTAGCAATCAGCCCCAGCATTTT

J: TRBJ2-7
size: .
V: TRBV28
D: TRBD1
CDR3: CASNLLGTGSYEQYF
DNA: TGTGCCAGCAATTTGTTAGGGACAGGGTCCTACGAGCAGTACTTC

J: TRBJ2-3
size: .
V: TRBV9
D: .
CDR3: CASSVRGDTQYF
DNA: TGTGCCAGCAGCGTCCGGGGGGATACGCAGTATTTT

J: TRBJ1-4
size: few
V: TRBV27
D: .
CDR3: CASSLDGLSEKLFF
DNA: TGTGCCAGCAGTTTAGACGGGCTCAGTGAAAAACTGTTTTTT

J: TRBJ2-1
size: .
V: TRBV5-8
D: .
CDR3: CASSLDTGYRNNEQFF
DNA: TGTGCCAGCAGCTTGGATACCGGCTATAGAAACAATGAGCAGTTCTTC

J: TRBJ2-7
size: .
V: TRBV5-5
D: .
CDR3: CASSLRQDPDNEQYF
DNA: TGTGCCAGCAGCTTGCGACAGGACCCTGACAATGAGCAGTACTTC

J: TRBJ2-5
size: .
V: TRBV12-3/TRBV12-4
D: TRBD2
CDR3: CASSSVGLRRETQYF
DNA: TGTGCCAGCAGTTCCGTGGGACTAAGGAGGGAGACCCAGTACTTC

J: TRBJ2-7
size: .
V: TRBV6-1
D: .
CDR3: CASSANEKRSYEQYF
DNA: TGTGCCAGCAGTGCCAATGAGAAGCGGTCCTACGAGCAGTACTTC